What follows are 23 T cell receptor beta chains derived from one specimen sequenced in a study of CD8+CD57+ T cells in acquired aplastic anemia. Genomic DNA served as template for TCR beta VDJ and CDR3 profiling. One entry per CDR3 protein results from TCRdb running MiXCR on the reads. The table records approximately 200,000 distinct CDR3 sequences, around 50% of them present only once. CD8+CD57+ cell expansion had been shown by flow cytometry in patients chosen for sequencing. Sequenced material: sorted CD4+, CD8+, or CD8+CD57+ T cells (not recorded which) from PBMCs. The receptor set was obtained from a human donor with aplastic anemia.

As regards this clonotype: A clone one base away is much larger, so this may be a read error. The chain employs TRBV6-1 and TRBJ1-6, with 8 bases lining up with TRBD1. CDR3 length equals 14 residues. The germline CDR1 and CDR2 sequences are MNHNS and SASEGT. The CDR3 loop is CAATGAGYNSPLYF. CDR3 sequence (DNA): TGTGCAGCGACAGGGGCAGGATATAATTCACCCCTCTACTTT.

In this sample, this clonotype turned up many times. The V and J genes are TRBV6-1 and TRBJ1-3; D might be TRBD1 (5 bases). Per germline, CDR1 MNHNS and CDR2 SASEGT. Trimming shortened V by 2 bases and J by 0 bases, and 11 bases separated the two germline ends. The CDR3 sequence is 16 residues long. The CDR3: CASSEPGGTSGNTIYF. The CDR3 coding sequence is TGTGCCAGCAGTGAACCGGGGGGGACCTCTGGAAACACCATATATTTT.

The J gene is TRBJ1-2, the V gene TRBV7-8; the match to TRBD1 covers 7 bases. This CDR3 spans 16 amino acids. Germline V gene lookup returns CDR1 SGHVS and CDR2 FQNEAQ. J lost 4 bases, V lost 1 base, and 9 bases had no gene match. CDR3 sequence: CASSLGWAGGGYGYTF. CDR3 nucleotide sequence: TGTGCCAGCAGCTTAGGGTGGGCAGGGGGTGGCTATGGCTACACCTTC.

This clonotype was picked up many times. The chain recombines TRBV11-2 with TRBJ1-1, with 7 bases lining up with TRBD1. The CDR3 sequence is 14 residues long. Germline V gene sequence: CDR1 SGHAT, CDR2 FQNNGV. Losses at the gene ends were 5 bases for V and 3 bases for J; bases not matched to a gene: 6. This CDR3 is CASSISRGYTEAFF. The CDR3 coding sequence is TGTGCCAGCAGCATATCCAGGGGGTACACTGAAGCTTTCTTT. Full variable domain (rest looked up from reference TRBV11-2 and TRBJ1-1): EAGVAQSPRYKIIEKRQSVAFWCNPISGHATLYWYQQILGQGPKLLIQFQNNGVVDDSQLPKDRFSAERLKGVDSTLKIQPAKLEDSAVYLCASSISRGYTEAFFGQGTRLTVV.

This clonotype came up many times. The chain has TRBV20-1 and TRBJ2-3; 11 bases match TRBD2. The germline V gene has CDR1 DFQATT and CDR2 SNEGSKA (reference sequence). The junction had 10 bases not matched to a gene; V was cut back by 5 bases and J by 6 bases. The CDR3 is 15 amino acids. Here the CDR3 DNA reads TGCAGTGCTTCCTCGACTAGCGGGGTGGGGGATACGCAGTATTTT. This gives the protein CSASSTSGVGDTQYF.

About this clonotype: A junction boundary mismatches the germline segment, possibly from a read error. V gene TRBV7-8 combines with J gene TRBJ1-6, with a weak D call TRBD1 (5 bases). CDR1 and CDR2 (germline): SGHVS, FQNEAQ. This CDR3 has 16 residues. CDR3 loop: CASSQERGTYNSPLHF. As DNA, the CDR3 is TGCGCCAGCAGCCAAGAGAGGGGAACCTATAATTCACCCCTCCACTTT.

The chain links TRBV2 to TRBJ1-1, with a weak D call TRBD1 (6 bases). The CDR3 has 12 amino acids. Germline CDR1 SNHLY, CDR2 FYNNEI. Trimming shortened V by 8 bases and J by 4 bases, and 11 bases separated the two germline ends. DNA of the CDR3: TGTGCCAGCGTGTCAGGGGTCACTGAAGCTTTCTTT. This gives the protein CASVSGVTEAFF.

The sample holds many counts of this clonotype. The CDR3 sequence is CASSAGTQNTGELFF. The CDR3 DNA follows: TGTGCCAGCAGTGCCGGGACACAGAACACCGGGGAGCTGTTTTTT. The V call is TRBV6-1, the J call TRBJ2-2, with a weak D call TRBD1 (6 bases). The CDR3 spans 15 residues. CDR1 MNHNS and CDR2 SASEGT come from the germline V gene. Deletions cut 4 bases from V and 1 base from J, with 10 bases between.

Notes on this clonotype: This may come from a read error, since a much larger clone is one base off. The rearrangement uses TRBV11-2 and TRBJ2-1; TRBD1 matches 10 bases. This CDR3 is built from 15 residues. Germline V gene lookup returns CDR1 SGHAT and CDR2 FQNNGV. V gave up 5 bases and J gave up 3 bases; unmatched junction bases: 4. In DNA form, the CDR3 reads TGTGCCAGCAGCGCCGGGACAGGGGACTACAATGAGCAGTTCTTC. This sequence encodes CASSAGTGDYNEQFF.

V gene TRBV6-6 combines with J gene TRBJ1-4; D is uncertain. Germline lookup yields CDR1 MNHNY and CDR2 SVGAGI (reference sequence). The CDR3 is 16 residues long. Trimming pared 0 bases from V and 1 base from J, leaving 9 bases between. In nucleotides, the CDR3 is TGTGCCAGCAGTTACTCTCTTGCGGTAACTAATGAAAAACTGTTTTTT. Translated, it gives CASSYSLAVTNEKLFF.

This clonotype was detected many times. This rearrangement joins TRBV19 to TRBJ1-2, with a possible D match to TRBD1 (5 bases). The V gene's germline CDR1 is LNHDA and CDR2 SQIVND (reference sequence). The length of the CDR3 is 17 residues. Deletions cut 4 bases from V and 1 base from J, with 19 bases between. For the CDR3, the DNA is TGTGCCAGTAGTACTACCGGAGGGACGGATCTTAACTATGGCTACACCTTC. Translation: CASSTTGGTDLNYGYTF. Together with reference TRBV19 and TRBJ1-2, the CDR3 gives the full variable domain: DGGITQSPKYLFRKEGQNVTLSCEQNLNHDAMYWYRQDPGQGLRLIYYSQIVNDFQKGDIAEGYSVSREKKESFPLTVTSAQKNPTAFYLCASSTTGGTDLNYGYTFGSGTRLTVV.

The rearrangement links TRBV19 to TRBJ1-5, with D maybe TRBD1 (6 bases). V shed 3 bases and J shed 0 bases, with 9 bases lying between them. The CDR3 has 15 residues. CDR1 is LNHDA, CDR2 SQIVND, per germline (reference sequence). CDR3 residues: CASSITGASNQPQHF. CDR3 in DNA: TGTGCCAGTAGTATCACGGGGGCTAGCAATCAGCCCCAGCATTTT.

V and J are TRBV10-1 and TRBJ2-7; 10 positions match TRBD2. The CDR3 is made up of 13 amino acids. V lost 9 bases, J lost 4 bases, and 6 bases stayed unmatched. Germline V gene data show CDR1 as WNHNN and CDR2 as SYGVQD (reference sequence). The CDR3 sequence: CARPGTSVYEQYF. As DNA, the CDR3 is TGCGCCAGGCCCGGGACTAGCGTTTACGAGCAGTACTTC.

V is TRBV14 and J is TRBJ2-2; 7 bases match TRBD2. This CDR3 has 16 residues. V trimming: 0 bases; J trimming: 10 bases; junction bases outside the gene matches: 11. CDR1 SGHDN and CDR2 FVKESK come from the germline V gene. CDR3 sequence: CASSQDLAGAPEELFF. The CDR3 bases are TGTGCCAGCAGCCAAGATCTGGCGGGAGCACCGGAGGAGCTGTTTTTT.

This clonotype was recorded many times. The genes are TRBV19 and TRBJ2-5; D is ambiguous. The CDR3 totals 14 residues. V dropped 5 bases and J dropped 0 bases, with 10 bases sitting between them. Germline CDR1 LNHDA, CDR2 SQIVND (reference sequence). Here the CDR3 DNA reads TGTGCCAGTAGTCCCCGCCGGTACCAAGAGACCCAGTACTTC. This encodes CASSPRRYQETQYF.

The table lists this clonotype with many counts. This chain links TRBV9 with TRBJ1-2; D is possibly TRBD1 (6 bases). V was clipped by 0 bases and J by 2 bases, with 11 bases between them. CDR1 and CDR2 from the germline V gene are SGDLS and YYNGEE. The CDR3 runs to 15 residues. In nucleotides, the CDR3 is TGTGCCAGCAGCGTAGCCGGGGGCGAGAACTATGGCTACACCTTC. It yields the protein CASSVAGGENYGYTF.

The chain carries TRBV2 and TRBJ2-7; 11 positions agree with TRBD2. J gave up 1 base and V 6 bases, and 5 bases lay outside the gene matches. The germline gives CDR1 SNHLY, CDR2 FYNNEI. This CDR3 contains 15 residues. The CDR3 sequence: CASRELAGGSYEQYF. The CDR3 coding sequence is TGTGCCAGCAGGGAGCTAGCGGGGGGTTCCTACGAGCAGTACTTC. Using reference TRBV2 and TRBJ2-7 for the parts outside the CDR3, the full variable domain is EPEVTQTPSHQVTQMGQEVILRCVPISNHLYFYWYRQILGQKVEFLVSFYNNEISEKSEIFDDQFSVERPDGSNFTLKIRSTKLEDSAMYFCASRELAGGSYEQYFGPGTRLTVT.

This clonotype showed up many times. The genes are TRBV6-5 and TRBJ2-7; the match to TRBD2 covers 7 bases. The CDR3 covers 16 residues. From germline, CDR1 is MNHEY and CDR2 SVGAGI. Trimming took 6 bases from V and 1 from J; bases not matched to a gene: 12. The CDR3 reads CASRRLGEGSSYEQYF. DNA of the CDR3: TGTGCCAGCAGGCGCCTCGGGGAGGGGTCATCCTACGAGCAGTACTTC.

The CDR3, as DNA: TGTGCCGGCGGAACAGGGGGCGGCAATCAGCCCCAGCATTTT. Encoded protein: CAGGTGGGNQPQHF. V gene TRBV28 combines with J gene TRBJ1-5; TRBD1 agrees at 9 bases. CDR1 and CDR2 (germline): MDHEN, SYDVKM. CDR3 length: 14 residues. J gave up 2 bases and V 11 bases, and 7 bases lay outside the gene matches.

This sequence joins TRBV15 and TRBJ1-1; no clear D. The CDR3 is 17 residues long. Germline CDR1 LNHNV, CDR2 YYDKDF (reference sequence). Trimming left V 3 bases short and J 1 base short, with 18 bases between. In DNA, the CDR3 is TGTGCCACCAGCAGGCCATCCCTTCCTCTGAGGAACACTGAAGCTTTCTTT. The encoded protein is CATSRPSLPLRNTEAFF.

This clonotype has at least ten counts. The chain uses TRBV24-1 and TRBJ2-7; perhaps TRBD1 as D (6 bases). Germline CDR1 and CDR2: KGHDR and SFDVKD. This CDR3 has 15 amino acids. Trimming pared 2 bases from V and 3 bases from J, leaving 13 bases between. CDR3 residues: CATSDSYGGGYEQYF. The CDR3 nucleotides are TGTGCCACCAGTGATTCATATGGGGGCGGCTACGAGCAGTACTTC.

Here the CDR3 reads CASSLAPGRGILNNEQFF. The CDR3, as DNA: TGTGCCAGCAGCTTAGCCCCGGGCAGGGGGATTCTGAACAATGAGCAGTTCTTC. The rearrangement joins TRBV7-8 to TRBJ2-1, with 7 bases lining up with TRBD1. Trimming removed 0 bases from V and 5 bases from J; junction bases left unmatched: 13. CDR3 length equals 18 residues. Germline V gene lookup returns CDR1 SGHVS and CDR2 FQNEAQ.

The table lists this clonotype with many counts. The V call is TRBV10-1, the J call TRBJ2-4; 9 nucleotides line up with TRBD1. V was pared by 6 bases and J by 7 bases, with 13 bases of the junction left unmatched. Germline values: CDR1 WNHNN, CDR2 SYGVQD (reference sequence). The CDR3 runs to 16 residues. CDR3 loop: CASSYYPGTGNNIQYF. CDR3 nucleotide sequence: TGCGCCAGCAGCTACTATCCCGGGACAGGGAATAACATTCAGTACTTC.